This entry features one T cell receptor beta chain sequence. This specimen belongs to a study of T cells expressing NK-cell markers. TCRdb reprocessed the 5' RACE reads and stores each CDR3 protein as one record, lacking DNA. This repertoire includes 500,000 to 700,000 distinct CDR3 sequences. Sequenced: blood T cells: a sorted CD56 or NKG2C T cell subset, CD4+ or CD8+ T cells, or bulk PBMC T cells (not recorded which). This TCR derives from a man younger than 35 in good health.

CDR3 loop: CSAEAPGGRISNQPQHF. The chain has TRBV20-1 and TRBJ1-5; TCRdb designates TRBD1, a call that cannot be tested without DNA. This CDR3 contains 17 residues. In germline, CDR1 is DFQATT, CDR2 SNEGSKA (reference sequence).